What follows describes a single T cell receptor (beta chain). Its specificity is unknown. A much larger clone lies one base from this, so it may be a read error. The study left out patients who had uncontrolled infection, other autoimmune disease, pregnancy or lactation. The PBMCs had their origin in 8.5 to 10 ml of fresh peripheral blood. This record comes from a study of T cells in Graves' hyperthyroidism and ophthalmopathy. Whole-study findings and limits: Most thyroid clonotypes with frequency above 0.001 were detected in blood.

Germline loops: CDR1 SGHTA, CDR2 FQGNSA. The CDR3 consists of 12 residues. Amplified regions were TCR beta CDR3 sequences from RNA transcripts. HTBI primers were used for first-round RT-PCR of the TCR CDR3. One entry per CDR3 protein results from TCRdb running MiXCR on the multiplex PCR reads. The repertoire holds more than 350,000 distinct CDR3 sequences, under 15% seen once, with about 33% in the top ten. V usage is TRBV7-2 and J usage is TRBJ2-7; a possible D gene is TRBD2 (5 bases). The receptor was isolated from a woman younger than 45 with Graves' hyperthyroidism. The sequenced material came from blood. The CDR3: CAGSSLVREQYF. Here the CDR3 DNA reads TGTGCCGGCAGCTCACTAGTACGCGAGCAGTACTTC.